One TCR beta chain is described in this entry. This sample is part of a study of control samples from healthy donors and cancer patients. Only in-frame clones appear in the TCRdb table, and some are missing; sequencing was by immunoSEQ multiplex PCR. The data contain 130,000 to 150,000 clones, roughly 94% of them singletons. Germline V CDR1 and CDR2: LGHNA, YSLEER. The CDR3 extends over 14 amino acids. V was clipped by 2 bases and J by 4 bases, with 11 bases between them. The chain couples TRBV4-3 to TRBJ1-1, with D possibly being TRBD1 (5 bases). Sequencing was carried out using PBMCs. This TCR was sampled from a man in his 60s with colorectal cancer. In nucleotides, the CDR3 is TGCGCCAGCAGCCAAAATCAGGGCACCACTGAAGCTTTCTTT. Protein product: CASSQNQGTTEAFF.